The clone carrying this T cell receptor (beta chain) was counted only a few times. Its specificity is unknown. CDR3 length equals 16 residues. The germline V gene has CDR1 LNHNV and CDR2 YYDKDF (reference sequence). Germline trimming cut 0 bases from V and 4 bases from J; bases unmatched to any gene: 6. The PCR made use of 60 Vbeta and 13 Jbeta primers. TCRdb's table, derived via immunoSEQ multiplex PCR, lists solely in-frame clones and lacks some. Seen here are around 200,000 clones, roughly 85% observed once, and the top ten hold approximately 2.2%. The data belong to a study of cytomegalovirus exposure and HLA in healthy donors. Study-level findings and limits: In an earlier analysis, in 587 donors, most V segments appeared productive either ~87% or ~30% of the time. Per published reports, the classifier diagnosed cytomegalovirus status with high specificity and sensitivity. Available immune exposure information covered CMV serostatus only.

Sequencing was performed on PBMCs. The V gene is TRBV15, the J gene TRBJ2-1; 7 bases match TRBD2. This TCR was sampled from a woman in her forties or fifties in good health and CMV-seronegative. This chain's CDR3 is CATSRDFGEGYNEQFF. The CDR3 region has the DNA TGTGCCACCAGCAGAGATTTCGGGGAGGGATACAATGAGCAGTTCTTC.